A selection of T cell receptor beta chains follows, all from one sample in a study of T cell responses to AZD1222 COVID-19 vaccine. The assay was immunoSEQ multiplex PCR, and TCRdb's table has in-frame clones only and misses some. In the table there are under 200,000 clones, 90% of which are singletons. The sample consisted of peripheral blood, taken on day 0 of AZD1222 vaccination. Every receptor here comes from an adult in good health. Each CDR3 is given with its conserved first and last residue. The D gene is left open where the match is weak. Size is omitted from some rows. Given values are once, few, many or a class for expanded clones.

cdr3_nt: TGTGCCAGCAGGGCCGAGGACCGATTATGGGAAAAACTGTTTTTT
cdr3_aa: CASRAEDRLWEKLFF
d_call: .
v_call: TRBV28
clone_size: .
j_call: TRBJ1-4
cdr3_length: 15

cdr3_nt: TGTGCCAGCAGCTTGGTGGGTTACAATGAGCAGTTCTTC
cdr3_aa: CASSLVGYNEQFF
d_call: .
v_call: TRBV5-4
clone_size: .
j_call: TRBJ2-1
cdr3_length: 13

cdr3_nt: TGTGCCAGACCCCCAGGGGGGAACCCCAACACTGAAGCTTTCTTT
cdr3_aa: CARPPGGNPNTEAFF
d_call: TRBD1
v_call: TRBV19
clone_size: .
j_call: TRBJ1-1
cdr3_length: 15

cdr3_nt: TGTGCCAGCAGCTCGTCGGGGGGGGGCTCCTACAATGAGCAGTTCTTC
cdr3_aa: CASSSSGGGSYNEQFF
d_call: TRBD2
v_call: TRBV5-4
clone_size: .
j_call: TRBJ2-1
cdr3_length: 16

cdr3_nt: TGTGCCAGCAGCCAGGACAGGAACACTGAAGCTTTCTTT
cdr3_aa: CASSQDRNTEAFF
d_call: .
v_call: TRBV11-1
clone_size: .
j_call: TRBJ1-1
cdr3_length: 13

cdr3_nt: TGCGCCAGCAGCTTGGAGGCGGGATGGTACACCGGGGAGCTGTTTTTT
cdr3_aa: CASSLEAGWYTGELFF
d_call: .
v_call: TRBV5-1
clone_size: once
j_call: TRBJ2-2
cdr3_length: 16

cdr3_nt: TGTGCCAGCAGCTTCAGGGGGAGCCTCCCTTATAGCAATCAGCCCCAGCATTTT
cdr3_aa: CASSFRGSLPYSNQPQHF
d_call: TRBD1
v_call: TRBV11-2
clone_size: .
j_call: TRBJ1-5
cdr3_length: 18

cdr3_nt: TGTGCCAGCACCAATCAGGGGATTAACTATGGCTACACCTTC
cdr3_aa: CASTNQGINYGYTF
d_call: .
v_call: TRBV6-6
clone_size: .
j_call: TRBJ1-2
cdr3_length: 14

cdr3_nt: TGTGCCAGCAGTTTAGAGGGAAACACCATATATTTT
cdr3_aa: CASSLEGNTIYF
d_call: .
v_call: TRBV27
clone_size: .
j_call: TRBJ1-3
cdr3_length: 12

cdr3_nt: TGTGCCAGCAGCCAAGTCGGGGCAGGGCCGAATGAAAAACTGTTTTTT
cdr3_aa: CASSQVGAGPNEKLFF
d_call: .
v_call: TRBV14
clone_size: .
j_call: TRBJ1-4
cdr3_length: 16